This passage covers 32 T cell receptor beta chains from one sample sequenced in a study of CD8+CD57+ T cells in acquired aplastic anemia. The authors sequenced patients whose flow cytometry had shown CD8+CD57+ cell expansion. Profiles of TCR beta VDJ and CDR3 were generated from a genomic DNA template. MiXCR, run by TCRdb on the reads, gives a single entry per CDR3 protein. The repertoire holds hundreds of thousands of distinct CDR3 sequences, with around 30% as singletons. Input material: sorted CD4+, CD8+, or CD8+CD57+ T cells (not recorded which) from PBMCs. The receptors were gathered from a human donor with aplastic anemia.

In nucleotides, the CDR3 is TGCGCCAGCACTCCTAGCGGGGGGAACAATGAGCAGTTCTTC. Protein sequence: CASTPSGGNNEQFF. The gene calls are TRBV5-1 and TRBJ2-1; 11 positions match TRBD2. This CDR3 is 14 amino acids long. V shed 6 bases and J 5 bases; nucleotides not matched to a gene: 4. Germline V lookup: CDR1 SGHRS, CDR2 YFSETQ.

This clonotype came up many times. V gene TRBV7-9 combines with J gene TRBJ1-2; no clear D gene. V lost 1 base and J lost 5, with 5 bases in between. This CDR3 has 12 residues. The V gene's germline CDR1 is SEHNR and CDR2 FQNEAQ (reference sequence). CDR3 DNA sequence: TGTGCCAGCAGCTTAGAGTCTTATGGCTACACCTTC. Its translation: CASSLESYGYTF.

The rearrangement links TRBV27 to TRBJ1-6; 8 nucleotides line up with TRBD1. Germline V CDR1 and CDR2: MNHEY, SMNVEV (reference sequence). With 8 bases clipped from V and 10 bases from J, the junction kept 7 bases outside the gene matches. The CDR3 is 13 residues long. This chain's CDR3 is CASQQGVESPLHF. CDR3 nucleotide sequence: TGTGCCAGCCAACAGGGGGTTGAATCACCCCTCCACTTT.

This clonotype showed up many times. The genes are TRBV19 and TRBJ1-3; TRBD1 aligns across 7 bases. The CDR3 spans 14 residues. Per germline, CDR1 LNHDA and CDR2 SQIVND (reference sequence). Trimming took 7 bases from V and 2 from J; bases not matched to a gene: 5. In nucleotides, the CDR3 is TGTGCCAGTACCCAAACAGGGGCTGGAAACACCATATATTTT. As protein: CASTQTGAGNTIYF.

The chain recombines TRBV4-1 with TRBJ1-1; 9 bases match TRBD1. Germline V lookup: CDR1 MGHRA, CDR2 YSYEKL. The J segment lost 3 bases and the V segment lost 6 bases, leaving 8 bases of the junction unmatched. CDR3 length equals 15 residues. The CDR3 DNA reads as TGCGCCAGCAGTGGGTGGGACAGGGCTTACACTGAAGCTTTCTTT. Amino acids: CASSGWDRAYTEAFF.

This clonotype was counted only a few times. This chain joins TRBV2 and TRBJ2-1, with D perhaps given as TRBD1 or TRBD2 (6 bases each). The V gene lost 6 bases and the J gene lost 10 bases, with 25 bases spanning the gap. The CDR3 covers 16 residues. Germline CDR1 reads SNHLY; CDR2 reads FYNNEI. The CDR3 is CASSATGAGESDEQFF. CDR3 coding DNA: TGTGCCAGCAGCGCAACGGGGGCCGGGGAATCAGACGAGCAGTTCTTC.

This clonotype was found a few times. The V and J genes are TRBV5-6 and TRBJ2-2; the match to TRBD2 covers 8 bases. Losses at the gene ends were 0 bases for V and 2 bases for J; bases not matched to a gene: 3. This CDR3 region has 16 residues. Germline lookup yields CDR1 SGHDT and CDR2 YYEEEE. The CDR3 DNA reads TGTGCCAGCAGCTTGGGAGCGGGAGTTAACACCGGGGAGCTGTTTTTT. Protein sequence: CASSLGAGVNTGELFF.

The CDR3 is CASSETVWTGELFF. The CDR3 coding sequence is TGTGCCAGCAGCGAGACAGTTTGGACCGGGGAGCTGTTTTTT. The chain carries TRBV9 and TRBJ2-2, with a weak D call TRBD1 (5 bases). V lost 3 bases to trimming and J lost 5 bases, with 11 bases between them. The CDR3 extends over 14 amino acids. The germline CDR1 and CDR2 sequences are SGDLS and YYNGEE.

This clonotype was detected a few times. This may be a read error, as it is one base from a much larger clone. For the CDR3, the DNA is TGCGCCAGCAGTGAGAGTGGGAGCTACAATCAGCCCCAGCATTTT. Residues: CASSESGSYNQPQHF. The genes are TRBV10-2 and TRBJ1-5; D is unclear. V lost 2 bases to trimming and J lost 3 bases, with 11 bases between them. This CDR3 has 15 residues. Germline CDR1 is WSHSY and CDR2 is SAAADI.

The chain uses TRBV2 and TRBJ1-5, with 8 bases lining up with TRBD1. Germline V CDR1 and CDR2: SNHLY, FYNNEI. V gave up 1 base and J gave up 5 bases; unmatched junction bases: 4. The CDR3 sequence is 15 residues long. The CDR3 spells CASSEDRGADQPQHF. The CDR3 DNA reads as TGTGCCAGCAGTGAAGACAGGGGGGCTGATCAGCCCCAGCATTTT.

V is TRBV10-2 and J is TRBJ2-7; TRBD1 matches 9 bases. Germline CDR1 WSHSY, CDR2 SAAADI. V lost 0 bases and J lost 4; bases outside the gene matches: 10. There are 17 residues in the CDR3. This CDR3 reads CASSESSRDRVVYEQYF. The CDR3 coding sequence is TGCGCCAGCAGTGAGTCCTCCCGGGACAGGGTCGTATACGAGCAGTACTTC.

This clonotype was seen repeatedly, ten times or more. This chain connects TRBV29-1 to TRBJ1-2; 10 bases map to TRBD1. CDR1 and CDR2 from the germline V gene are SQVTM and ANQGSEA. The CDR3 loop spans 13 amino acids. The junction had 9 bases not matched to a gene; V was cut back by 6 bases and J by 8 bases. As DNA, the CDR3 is TGCAGCGTCTTCGACAGGGGGCAAGACGGCTACACCTTC. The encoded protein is CSVFDRGQDGYTF.

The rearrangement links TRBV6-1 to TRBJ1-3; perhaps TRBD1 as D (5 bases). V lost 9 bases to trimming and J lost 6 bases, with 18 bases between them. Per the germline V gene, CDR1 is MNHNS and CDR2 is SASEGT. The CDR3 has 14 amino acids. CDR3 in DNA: TGTGCCAGTATGGTTTCCGGGGCGGAAAACACCATATATTTT. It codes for CASMVSGAENTIYF.

CDR3 residues: CASSADRGLTEAFF. For the CDR3, the DNA is TGTGCCAGCAGCGCAGACAGGGGGCTCACTGAAGCTTTCTTT. This rearrangement joins TRBV9 to TRBJ1-1; 10 bases map to TRBD1. There are 14 residues in the CDR3. Germline values: CDR1 SGDLS, CDR2 YYNGEE. V dropped 3 bases and J dropped 4; count of bases not matched to a gene: 3.

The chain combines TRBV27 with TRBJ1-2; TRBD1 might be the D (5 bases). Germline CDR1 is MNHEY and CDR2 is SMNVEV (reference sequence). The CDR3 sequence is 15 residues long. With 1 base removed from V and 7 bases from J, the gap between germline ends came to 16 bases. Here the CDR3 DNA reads TGTGCCAGCAGTTTATATGGCAGGGTGGGATCTGGCTACACCTTC. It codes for CASSLYGRVGSGYTF.

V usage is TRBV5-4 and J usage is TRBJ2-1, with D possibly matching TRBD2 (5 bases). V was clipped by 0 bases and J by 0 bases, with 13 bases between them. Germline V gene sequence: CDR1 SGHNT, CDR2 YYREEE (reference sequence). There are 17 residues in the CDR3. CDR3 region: CASSLDGGRSSYNEQFF. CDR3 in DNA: TGTGCCAGCAGCTTGGATGGCGGGCGGAGCTCCTACAATGAGCAGTTCTTC.

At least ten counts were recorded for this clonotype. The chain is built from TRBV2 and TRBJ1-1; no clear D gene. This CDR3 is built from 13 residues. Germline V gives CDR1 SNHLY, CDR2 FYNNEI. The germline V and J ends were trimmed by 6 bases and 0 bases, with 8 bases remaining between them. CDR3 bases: TGTGCCAGCAGGGAAAACATGAACACTGAAGCTTTCTTT. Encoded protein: CASRENMNTEAFF. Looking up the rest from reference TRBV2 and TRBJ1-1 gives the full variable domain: EPEVTQTPSHQVTQMGQEVILRCVPISNHLYFYWYRQILGQKVEFLVSFYNNEISEKSEIFDDQFSVERPDGSNFTLKIRSTKLEDSAMYFCASRENMNTEAFFGQGTRLTVV.

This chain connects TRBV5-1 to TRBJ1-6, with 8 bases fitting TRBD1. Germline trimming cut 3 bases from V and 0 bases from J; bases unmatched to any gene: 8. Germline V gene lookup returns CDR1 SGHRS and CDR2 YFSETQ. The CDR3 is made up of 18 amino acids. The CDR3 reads CASSWGTGESSYNSPLHF. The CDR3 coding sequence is TGCGCCAGCAGCTGGGGGACAGGCGAGAGCTCCTATAATTCACCCCTCCACTTT.

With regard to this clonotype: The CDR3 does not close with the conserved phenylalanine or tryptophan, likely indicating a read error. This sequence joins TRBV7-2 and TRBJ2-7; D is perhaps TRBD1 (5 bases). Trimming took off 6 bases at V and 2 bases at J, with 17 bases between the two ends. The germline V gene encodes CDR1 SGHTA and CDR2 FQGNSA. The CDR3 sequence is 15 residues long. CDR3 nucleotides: TGTGCCAGCAGTTATAACCAAGTCAGGGCCTACGAGCAGTACCTC. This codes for CASSYNQVRAYEQYL.

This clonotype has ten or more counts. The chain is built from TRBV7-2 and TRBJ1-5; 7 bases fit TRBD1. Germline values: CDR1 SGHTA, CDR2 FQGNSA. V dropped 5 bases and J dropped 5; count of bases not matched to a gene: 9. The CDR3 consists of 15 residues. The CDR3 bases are TGTGCCAGCAGCCAAAGACAGGGAAGGCATCAGCCCCAGCATTTT. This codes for CASSQRQGRHQPQHF.

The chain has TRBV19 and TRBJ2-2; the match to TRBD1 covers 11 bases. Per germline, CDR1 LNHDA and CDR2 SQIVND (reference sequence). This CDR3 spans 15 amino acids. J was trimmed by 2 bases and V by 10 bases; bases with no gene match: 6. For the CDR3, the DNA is TGTGCCACCCAGGGGACAGGGGGTAACACCGGGGAGCTGTTTTTT. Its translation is CATQGTGGNTGELFF.

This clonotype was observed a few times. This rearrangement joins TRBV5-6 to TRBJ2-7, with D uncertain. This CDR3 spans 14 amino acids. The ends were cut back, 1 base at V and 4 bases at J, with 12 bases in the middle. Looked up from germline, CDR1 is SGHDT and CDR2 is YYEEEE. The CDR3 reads CASSLRLGYYEQYF. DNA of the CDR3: TGTGCCAGCAGCTTGCGATTGGGGTATTACGAGCAGTACTTC.

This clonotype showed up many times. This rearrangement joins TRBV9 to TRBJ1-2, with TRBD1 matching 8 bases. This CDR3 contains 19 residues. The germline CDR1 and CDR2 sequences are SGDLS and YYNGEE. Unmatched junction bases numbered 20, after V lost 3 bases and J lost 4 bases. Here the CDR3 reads CASSAGMLSRDRKRYGYTF. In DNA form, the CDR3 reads TGTGCCAGCAGCGCGGGCATGTTAAGCCGGGACAGGAAGCGCTATGGCTACACCTTC. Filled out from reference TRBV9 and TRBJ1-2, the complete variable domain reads DSGVTQTPKHLITATGQRVTLRCSPRSGDLSVYWYQQSLDQGLQFLIQYYNGEERAKGNILERFSAQQFPDLHSELNLSSLELGDSALYFCASSAGMLSRDRKRYGYTFGSGTRLTVV.

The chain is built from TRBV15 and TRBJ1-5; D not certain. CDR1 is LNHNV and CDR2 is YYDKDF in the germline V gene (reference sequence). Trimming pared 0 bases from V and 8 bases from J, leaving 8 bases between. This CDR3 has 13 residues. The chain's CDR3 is CATSRDSPKPQHF. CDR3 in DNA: TGTGCCACCAGCAGAGATAGCCCTAAGCCCCAGCATTTT.

The CDR3 region is CASNPFPSAGGYQETQYF. The CDR3 region has the DNA TGTGCCAGCAACCCTTTCCCGTCAGCGGGGGGGTACCAAGAGACCCAGTACTTC. The chain uses TRBV11-1 and TRBJ2-5; 10 nucleotides agree with TRBD2. V gave up 7 bases and J gave up 0 bases; unmatched junction bases: 14. CDR1 and CDR2 from the germline V gene are SGHAT and FQDESV (reference sequence). The CDR3 contains 18 residues.

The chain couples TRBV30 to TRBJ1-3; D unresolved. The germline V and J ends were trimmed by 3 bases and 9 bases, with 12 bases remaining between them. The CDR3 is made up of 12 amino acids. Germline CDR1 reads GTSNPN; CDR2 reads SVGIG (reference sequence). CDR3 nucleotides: TGTGCCTGGAGGGCTAACGGGCCCACCATATATTTT. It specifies CAWRANGPTIYF.

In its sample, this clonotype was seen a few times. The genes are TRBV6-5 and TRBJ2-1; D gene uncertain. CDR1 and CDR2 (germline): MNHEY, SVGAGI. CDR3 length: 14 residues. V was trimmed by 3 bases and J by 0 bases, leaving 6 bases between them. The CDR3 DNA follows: TGTGCCAGCAGTTATAGTTCCTCCTACAATGAGCAGTTCTTC. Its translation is CASSYSSSYNEQFF.

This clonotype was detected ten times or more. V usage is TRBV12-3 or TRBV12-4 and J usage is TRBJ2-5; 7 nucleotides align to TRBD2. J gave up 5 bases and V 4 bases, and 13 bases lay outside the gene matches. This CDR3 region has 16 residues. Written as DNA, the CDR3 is TGTGCCAGCAGTTCCGATCCGGGAGGTGGGGAGGAGACCCAGTACTTC. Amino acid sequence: CASSSDPGGGEETQYF.

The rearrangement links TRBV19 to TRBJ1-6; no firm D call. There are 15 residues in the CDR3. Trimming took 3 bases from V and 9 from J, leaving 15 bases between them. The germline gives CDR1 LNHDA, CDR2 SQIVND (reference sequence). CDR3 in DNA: TGTGCCAGTAGTATTTGGGATCGACCCCTTTCACCCCTCCACTTT. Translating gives CASSIWDRPLSPLHF. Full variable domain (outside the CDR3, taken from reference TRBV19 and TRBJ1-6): DGGITQSPKYLFRKEGQNVTLSCEQNLNHDAMYWYRQDPGQGLRLIYYSQIVNDFQKGDIAEGYSVSREKKESFPLTVTSAQKNPTAFYLCASSIWDRPLSPLHFGNGTRLTVT.

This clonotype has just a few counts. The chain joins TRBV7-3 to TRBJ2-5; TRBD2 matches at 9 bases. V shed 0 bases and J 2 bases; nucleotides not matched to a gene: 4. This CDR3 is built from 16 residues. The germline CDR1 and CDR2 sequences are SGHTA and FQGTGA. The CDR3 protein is CASSLTGLAGQETQYF. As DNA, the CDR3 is TGTGCCAGCAGCTTAACGGGGCTAGCGGGGCAAGAGACCCAGTACTTC.

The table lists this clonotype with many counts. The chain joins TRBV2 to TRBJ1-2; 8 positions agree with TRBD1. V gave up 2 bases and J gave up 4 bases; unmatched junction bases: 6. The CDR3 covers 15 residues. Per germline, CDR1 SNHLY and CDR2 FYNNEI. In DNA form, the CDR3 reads TGTGCCAGCAGTGAACAGGGGGCGCATATCTATGGCTACACCTTC. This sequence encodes CASSEQGAHIYGYTF.

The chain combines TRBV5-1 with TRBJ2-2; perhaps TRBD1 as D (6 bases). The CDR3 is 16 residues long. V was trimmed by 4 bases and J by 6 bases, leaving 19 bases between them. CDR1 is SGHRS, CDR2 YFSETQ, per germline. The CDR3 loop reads CASSDTGFVWSGELFF. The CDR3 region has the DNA TGCGCCAGCAGCGATACAGGGTTCGTATGGTCCGGGGAGCTGTTTTTT.